Listed below are T cell receptor beta chains from one sample, sequenced in a study of shared clonotypes between healthy human individuals. Sequenced by immunoSEQ multiplex PCR; TCRdb stores in-frame clones only, minus some. Among roughly 1,800,000 clones listed, around 96% were seen once. Sequenced material: naive CD8+ T cells sorted from blood. These receptors originate from a man aged 18 to 30 in good health. Both conserved end residues are part of each CDR3. A D gene is named only where the DNA matches it firmly. Clone size is stated in some rows and not others, as once, few, many or a class when expanded.

clone_size d_call j_call v_call cdr3_nt cdr3_aa
NA TRBD2 TRBJ2-5 TRBV4-1 TGCGCCAGCAGCCGAGTTAGCGGGAGTGGTCAAGAGACCCAGTACTTC CASSRVSGSGQETQYF
NA NA TRBJ1-3 TRBV7-9 TGTGCCAGCAGCTTAGGGGACGGGAGCTCTGGAAACACCATATATTTT CASSLGDGSSGNTIYF
NA NA TRBJ1-1 TRBV29-1 TGCAGCGCCACGCCGGAACAGGCGGTTCCCACTGAAGCTTTCTTT CSATPEQAVPTEAFF
NA NA TRBJ1-4 TRBV11-3 TGTGCCAGCAGCTTACTCGGGGGTAGTTGTGAAAAACTGTTTTTT CASSLLGGSCEKLFF
NA TRBD2 TRBJ2-1 TRBV11-2 TGTGCCAGCAGCTTAAGATCTAGCGGGGGGGACAATGAGCAGTTCTTC CASSLRSSGGDNEQFF
NA NA TRBJ2-5 TRBV30 TGTGCCGAGGGGTCTCAAGAGACCCAGTACTTC CAEGSQETQYF
NA NA TRBJ1-4 TRBV29-1 TGCAGCGCCGAGGTGCCAACTAATGAAAAACTGTTTTTT CSAEVPTNEKLFF
NA NA TRBJ2-7 TRBV7-9 TGTGCCAGCAGCTCGACAGGACCCTTCTACGAGCAGTACTTC CASSSTGPFYEQYF
once TRBD1 TRBJ1-1 TRBV7-9 TGTGCCAGCAGCCTACCCGGACAGGGGGCCCCTGAAGCTTTCTTT CASSLPGQGAPEAFF
NA NA TRBJ1-6 TRBV27 TGTGCCAGCAGTTTGAGGGGGGAAATCTATAATTCACCCCTCCACTTT CASSLRGEIYNSPLHF
NA NA TRBJ2-1 TRBV13 TGTGCCAGCAGCCCCCGGGGGATTGGATACAATGAGCAGTTCTTC CASSPRGIGYNEQFF
NA NA TRBJ1-3 TRBV10-3 TGTGCCATCAGTCCCTGGGGGGAAGGAAACACCATATATTTT CAISPWGEGNTIYF
NA NA TRBJ2-7 TRBV4-3 TGCGCCAGCAGCTTTGGGACAGGGGAACTAGCGGGCTCCTACGAGCAGTACTTC CASSFGTGELAGSYEQYF
NA NA TRBJ2-2 TRBV6-6 TGTGCCAGCAGTTACTTCTCCTCGGGCACCGGGGAGCTGTTTTTT CASSYFSSGTGELFF
NA NA TRBJ2-7 TRBV27 TGTGCCAGCAGTTTTCGGCAGTCCTACGAGCAGTACTTC CASSFRQSYEQYF
NA TRBD1 TRBJ1-2 TRBV9 TGTGCCAGCAGCGTAGGATTTTCGGGACAGGGGCAACACTATGGCTACACCTTC CASSVGFSGQGQHYGYTF
NA NA TRBJ1-3 TRBV6-1 TGTGCCAGCAGGGCAGTGAGTGAAAACACCATATATTTT CASRAVSENTIYF
NA TRBD1 TRBJ2-2 TRBV9 TGTGCCAGCAGCCCACTCAGGGGGCCCGGCGGGGAGCTGTTTTTT CASSPLRGPGGELFF
NA TRBD1 TRBJ1-5 TRBV19 TGTGCCAGTAGTCTTGTCAGGGGGCGCGTATTGGGGGATCAGCCCCAGCATTTT CASSLVRGRVLGDQPQHF
NA TRBD1 TRBJ2-1 TRBV29-1 TGCAGCGTTGAAATACCGGGACAGGGGGATCCCTACAATGAGCAGTTCTTC CSVEIPGQGDPYNEQFF
NA NA TRBJ2-7 TRBV2 TGTGCCAGCGAGGCAGAAACAGACTCCTACGAGCAGTACTTC CASEAETDSYEQYF
NA NA TRBJ2-2 TRBV5-6 TGTGCCAGCAGCTTGGAGACTTCCAACACCGGGGAGCTGTTTTTT CASSLETSNTGELFF
NA TRBD2 TRBJ2-3 TRBV5-4 TGTGCCAGCAGCTTGCGGGGGGGGAACACAGATACGCAGTATTTT CASSLRGGNTDTQYF
NA TRBD1 TRBJ2-7 TRBV9 TGTGCCAGCAGCGCGTCCGGGACAGGGTACTACGAGCAGTACTTC CASSASGTGYYEQYF
NA TRBD1 TRBJ2-7 TRBV27 TGTGCCAGCAGTGTAGGGACAGGCGGGTTGTACGAGCAGTACTTC CASSVGTGGLYEQYF
NA TRBD1 TRBJ1-2 TRBV5-4 TGTGCCAGCAGCTTTCAGGGGGCGGACTATGGCTACACCTTC CASSFQGADYGYTF